Here is one T cell receptor (beta chain) with its context. Its antigen is undetermined. The sample comes from a study of Ad26.COV2.S vaccination and SARS-CoV-2 variants. Study-level points and caveats: The TCR breadth and depth analyses may have understated or missed part of the total T cell responses.

The germline V gene has CDR1 SEHNR and CDR2 FQNEAQ (reference sequence). The V end was cut by 11 bases, the J end by 4 bases, with 13 bases between. The CDR3 runs 12 residues. Using immunoSEQ multiplex PCR, the repertoire was profiled, and TCRdb retains in-frame clones only, with some absent. The sample comprises some 330,000 clones, around 90% of which are singletons, and approximately 5% rests with the top ten. Treatment denoted: 15 to 20 received Ad26.COV2.S at low or high dose, single or two shots; about five received placebo; per-sample allocation not given. On day 63 after the first injection, vaccine and placebo recipients gave samples.

The clonotype comes from a person between 18 and 65 years old who received the Ad26.COV2.S COVID-19 vaccine or a placebo. This chain connects TRBV7-9 to TRBJ2-3; D tentatively fits TRBD1 or TRBD2 (5 bases each). The sequenced sample was peripheral blood, obtained in a trial of Ad26.COV2.S vaccine versus placebo. CDR3 coding DNA: TGTGCCCACGGGGCCAGCTCAGATACGCAGTATTTT. This sequence encodes CAHGASSDTQYF.